The 15 T cell receptor beta chains reported below all come from one sample, sequenced in a study of early T cells in non-severe SARS-CoV-2 infection. In TCRdb, the 5' RACE reads were re-called with MiXCR into one record per CDR3 protein. This table holds under 85,000 distinct CDR3 sequences, roughly 12% found once. The sequenced sample consisted of whole blood. The receptors stem from an adult who was a healthcare worker with PCR-confirmed SARS-CoV-2 infection or an uninfected control (not recorded which).

This clonotype was seen ten or more times. The chain combines TRBV30 with TRBJ2-3; the D is unclear. The V gene's germline CDR1 is GTSNPN and CDR2 SVGIG (reference sequence). V was clipped by 1 base and J by 3 bases, with 8 bases between them. The CDR3 runs 13 residues. In nucleotides, the CDR3 is TGTGCCTGGAGTGAAAGGGTGACAGATACGCAGTATTTT. Translation gives CAWSERVTDTQYF.

The sample holds a few counts of this clonotype. The genes are TRBV7-2 and TRBJ2-7; the D gene is possibly TRBD2 (6 bases). CDR3 size: 14 residues. Germline CDR1 is SGHTA and CDR2 is FQGNSA. V was clipped by 2 bases and J by 4 bases, with 12 bases between them. As DNA, the CDR3 is TGTGCCAGCAGCTTAATGGAGGGTTGGTACGAGCAGTACTTC. Protein product: CASSLMEGWYEQYF.

In this sample, this clonotype turned up a few times. The chain employs TRBV5-6 and TRBJ1-1; no clear D gene. The CDR3 contains 16 residues. V dropped 4 bases and J dropped 0 bases, with 16 bases sitting between them. Germline lookup yields CDR1 SGHDT and CDR2 YYEEEE. The chain's CDR3 is CASSNTFARMNTEAFF. For the CDR3, the DNA is TGTGCCAGCAGCAACACGTTTGCCAGGATGAACACTGAAGCTTTCTTT.

This clonotype was found many times. This chain joins TRBV7-2 and TRBJ2-3; D is possibly TRBD2 (6 bases). This CDR3 has 14 residues. V was pared by 6 bases and J by 0 bases, with 10 bases between. Germline values: CDR1 SGHTA, CDR2 FQGNSA. CDR3 loop: CASSVGGSTDTQYF. As DNA, the CDR3 is TGTGCCAGCAGTGTTGGAGGGAGCACAGATACGCAGTATTTT. The full variable domain, with the rest looked up from reference TRBV7-2 and TRBJ2-3, is GAGVSQSPSNKVTEKGKDVELRCDPISGHTALYWYRQSLGQGLEFLIYFQGNSAPDKSGLPSDRFSAERTGGSVSTLTIQRTQQEDSAVYLCASSVGGSTDTQYFGPGTRLTVL.

The chain recombines TRBV12-3 or TRBV12-4 with TRBJ2-7; D uncertain. CDR3 length equals 13 residues. The V and J ends lost 3 bases and 6 bases respectively, with 12 bases between them. The CDR3 DNA reads as TGTGCCAGCAGTTTTTCTATTGCGATCGAGCAGTACTTC. It codes for CASSFSIAIEQYF.

This clonotype was observed a few times. The rearrangement joins TRBV3-2 to TRBJ1-5; the table assigns TRBD1, which was not confirmed against the DNA. TRBV3-2 is an annotated pseudogene. This CDR3 spans 16 amino acids. The CDR3 DNA sequence: TGTGCCAGCAGCCAAGAACCCCAGGGGGCCAATCAGCCCCAGCATTTT. It is translated as CASSQEPQGANQPQHF.

This chain links TRBV5-1 with TRBJ2-5; D is possibly TRBD2 (7 bases). Germline lookup yields CDR1 SGHRS and CDR2 YFSETQ. The V and J ends lost 3 bases and 5 bases respectively, with 14 bases between them. The CDR3 contains 14 residues. In DNA, the CDR3 is TGCGCCAGCAGCTCGGGGGGCCCCCGCGAGACCCAGTACTTC. Amino acids: CASSSGGPRETQYF.

The table lists this clonotype with many counts. The V gene is TRBV20-1, the J gene TRBJ2-1; a weak D match, TRBD2 (6 bases). Trimming pared 2 bases from V and 10 bases from J, leaving 18 bases between. CDR1 is DFQATT and CDR2 is SNEGSKA in the germline V gene (reference sequence). The CDR3 is 14 residues long. CDR3 residues: CSARKAGPGEEQFF. In DNA form, the CDR3 reads TGCAGTGCTAGAAAAGCGGGTCCGGGGGAAGAGCAGTTCTTC.

This sequence joins TRBV25-1 and TRBJ2-1; perhaps TRBD2 as D (6 bases). There are 13 residues in the CDR3. Germline V gene data show CDR1 as MGHDK and CDR2 as SYGVNS. V lost 3 bases and J lost 9, with 12 bases in between. CDR3 bases: TGTGCCAGCAGTGATTCCGGACTAACTGAGCAGTTCTTC. It yields the protein CASSDSGLTEQFF.

V and J are TRBV11-3 and TRBJ2-5; 11 nucleotides line up with TRBD2. This CDR3 contains 15 residues. V was pared by 1 base and J by 5 bases, with 3 bases of the junction left unmatched. Germline CDR1 and CDR2: SGHNT and YENEEA. CDR3 sequence reads: CASSLGLAGLETQYF. The CDR3, as DNA: TGTGCCAGCAGCTTAGGACTAGCGGGGCTCGAGACCCAGTACTTC.

The V call is TRBV5-4, the J call TRBJ2-1, with D perhaps given as TRBD1 or TRBD2 (5 bases each). The CDR3 sequence is 15 residues long. CDR1 SGHNT and CDR2 YYREEE come from the germline V gene (reference sequence). V was shortened by 4 bases and J by 6 bases, with 17 bases between the two germline ends. Here the CDR3 DNA reads TGTGCCAGCAGCCGAAGGGATCGGGACCTCAATGAGCAGTTCTTC. Translating gives CASSRRDRDLNEQFF.

V gene TRBV29-1 combines with J gene TRBJ1-1, with 7 nucleotides matching TRBD1. The germline V gene has CDR1 SQVTM and CDR2 ANQGSEA. J was trimmed by 6 bases and V by 4 bases; bases with no gene match: 8. The CDR3 is made up of 13 amino acids. Here the CDR3 reads CSVGTGRRAEAFF. CDR3 nucleotide sequence: TGCAGCGTTGGGACAGGCCGAAGGGCTGAAGCTTTCTTT.

V and J are TRBV7-9 and TRBJ2-3; D not certain. The germline CDR1 and CDR2 sequences are SEHNR and FQNEAQ (reference sequence). Trimming removed 4 bases from V and 3 bases from J, with 17 bases in between. The CDR3 runs to 16 residues. CDR3 in DNA: TGTGCCAGCAGCTCTTTCAGATCGGGCCAGACAGATACGCAGTATTTT. Encoded protein: CASSSFRSGQTDTQYF.

The chain has TRBV29-1 and TRBJ1-2; D is unresolved. CDR1 SQVTM and CDR2 ANQGSEA come from the germline V gene. Deletions cut 2 bases from V and 1 base from J, with 11 bases between. CDR3 length: 14 residues. Written as DNA, the CDR3 is TGCAGCGTTGAACGGGCAGGCCTTAACTATGGCTACACCTTC. Its translation is CSVERAGLNYGYTF.

There are many counts of this clonotype. The chain combines TRBV7-6 with TRBJ2-2; TRBD1 might be the D (6 bases). CDR1 is SGHVS, CDR2 FNYEAQ, per germline. This CDR3 has 16 residues. The V gene lost 4 bases and the J gene lost 2 bases, with 14 bases spanning the gap. The chain's CDR3 is CASSSALGGNTGELFF. CDR3 bases: TGTGCCAGCAGCTCCGCCCTTGGGGGCAACACCGGGGAGCTGTTTTTT. The full variable domain, completed using reference TRBV7-6 and TRBJ2-2, is GAGVSQSPRYKVTKRGQDVALRCDPISGHVSLYWYRQALGQGPEFLTYFNYEAQQDKSGLPNDRFSAERPEGSISTLTIQRTEQRDSAMYRCASSSALGGNTGELFFGEGSRLTVL.